Shown below are 6 T cell receptor beta chains from a single sample sequenced in a study of human T cells and chemical hapten exposure (TCRdb year 2021). This specimen's time point label, interpreted: pre-sensitization, week 0. The sample's treatment or condition label, decoded: therapeutic diphenylcyclopropenone sensitization with weekly scalp DPC. Receptor amplification or capture employed RACE. The reads were generated on a NextSeq 500. TCRdb ran its own pipeline on the public reads, namely fastp trimming at Q25 and MiXCR clone calling, and kept in-frame beta chains. Each record represents a unique CDR3 protein, reported with the most common genes and DNA among its rows. This sample comprises a few hundred thousand distinct CDR3 sequences, about 7.7% of them detected only once. The ten largest clones take up 1.2% of the sample. The sample consisted of whole blood, taken in connection with sensitization to the hapten diphenylcyclopropenone (DPC). These receptors all come from a man aged 18 to 35 with alopecia areata. Some clones in this sample may be carry-over from other donors' samples.

This clonotype turned up a few times. Given a much more abundant clone one base away, this may be a read error. The gene calls are TRBV7-2 and TRBJ1-1; D possibly corresponds to TRBD1 (5 bases). The length of the CDR3 is 13 residues. The germline V gene encodes CDR1 SGHTA and CDR2 FQGNSA. Trimming cost V 2 bases and J 3 bases, with 7 bases left between them. The CDR3 DNA reads TGTGCCAGCAGCTTAAACAGGTACACTGAAGCTTTCTTT. Translation: CASSLNRYTEAFF.

The J gene is TRBJ1-4, the V gene TRBV7-9, with no clear D. Looked up from germline, CDR1 is SEHNR and CDR2 is FQNEAQ (reference sequence). Trimming took 1 base from V and 3 from J, leaving 9 bases between them. The CDR3 length is 15 residues. The CDR3 nucleotides read TGTGCCAGCAGCTTAGAGTCTCAGCCTAATGAAAAACTGTTTTTT. This sequence encodes CASSLESQPNEKLFF. Based on the CDR3 plus reference TRBV7-9 and TRBJ1-4, the full variable domain is DTGVSQNPRHKITKRGQNVTFRCDPISEHNRLYWYRQTLGQGPEFLTYFQNEAQLEKSRLLSDRFSAERPKGSFSTLEIQRTEQGDSAMYLCASSLESQPNEKLFFGSGTQLSVL.

The V and J genes are TRBV20-1 and TRBJ2-1; D is possibly TRBD2 (5 bases). V was clipped by 1 base and J by 4 bases, with 14 bases between them. This CDR3 is 15 amino acids long. CDR1 is DFQATT and CDR2 is SNEGSKA in the germline V gene (reference sequence). CDR3 amino acids: CSARGRTALYNEQFF. CDR3 bases: TGCAGTGCTAGAGGTAGGACTGCCCTATACAATGAGCAGTTCTTC.

The chain links TRBV7-2 to TRBJ2-3; 7 bases align to TRBD1. Trimming removed 4 bases from V and 9 bases from J; junction bases left unmatched: 10. This CDR3 contains 14 residues. CDR1 and CDR2 from the germline V gene are SGHTA and FQGNSA. The CDR3 region has the DNA TGTGCCAGCAGCTACACTACACAGACAGGGACGCAGTATTTT. Translating gives CASSYTTQTGTQYF.

This chain joins TRBV5-1 and TRBJ2-5; weak D call: TRBD1 (5 bases). The V end lost 3 bases, the J end lost 5 bases, and 20 bases lay between the germline ends. The CDR3 has 16 residues. In germline, CDR1 is SGHRS, CDR2 YFSETQ. CDR3 nucleotides: TGCGCCAGCAGCTACCCTTCCGACAGAGCCATGGAGACCCAGTACTTC. Translated, it gives CASSYPSDRAMETQYF.

This chain connects TRBV5-1 to TRBJ2-6; D remains unclear. The CDR3 consists of 14 residues. V gave up 4 bases and J gave up 4 bases, with 9 bases separating them. Per germline, CDR1 SGHRS and CDR2 YFSETQ. The CDR3 DNA reads as TGCGCCAGCAGCAGCAAACAGGGGGCCAACGTCCTGACTTTC. Residues: CASSSKQGANVLTF.